This T cell receptor (beta chain) was captured by sequencing in a study of blood T cell repertoires in COVID-19. About the research overall: Both acute and convalescent COVID-19 samples were obtained from the United States, Italy and Spain. In each case, the material was cDNA or gDNA derived from T cells, B-cell-depleted T cells, or PBMCs.

The Seattle patients joined while their infection was active and were tracked longitudinally afterward. Per the authors' pipeline: Estimation of nucleated cell counts was performed using reference gene primer amplification. Profiling relied on immunoSEQ multiplex PCR, and the TCRdb table lists in-frame clones only, not all of them. The D gene and trimming were derived from the DNA, and the V and J assignments and clone size from that table. Seen here are tens of thousands of clones, approximately 86% observed once, and the top ten hold more than 15%. What was sequenced was peripheral blood. This clonotype originated in a man aged 40-55 years with COVID-19, enrolled during active disease.

DNA for the CDR3: TGTGCCAGCAGCCCACCGGGACAACGAGATTCACCCCTCCACTTT. Protein product: CASSPPGQRDSPLHF. The chain uses TRBV5-5 and TRBJ1-6; a possible D gene is TRBD1 (6 bases). V lost 4 bases and J 8 bases, leaving 16 bases between the germline ends. This CDR3 has 15 amino acids. Germline V gene lookup returns CDR1 SGHKS and CDR2 YYEKEE (reference sequence).